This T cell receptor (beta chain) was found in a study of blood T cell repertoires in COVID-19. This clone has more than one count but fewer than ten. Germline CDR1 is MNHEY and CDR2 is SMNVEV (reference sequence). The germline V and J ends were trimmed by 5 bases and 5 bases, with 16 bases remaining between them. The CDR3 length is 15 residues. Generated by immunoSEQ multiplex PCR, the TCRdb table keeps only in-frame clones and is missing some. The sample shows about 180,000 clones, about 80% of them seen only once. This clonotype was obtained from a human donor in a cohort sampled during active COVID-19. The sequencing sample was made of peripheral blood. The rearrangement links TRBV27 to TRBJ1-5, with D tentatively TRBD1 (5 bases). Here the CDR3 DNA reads TGTGCCAGCAGTCCTATCGGGCAGGGCTATCAGCCCCAGCATTTT. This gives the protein CASSPIGQGYQPQHF.